Sequencing of this TCR beta chain was carried out in a study of T cells in Graves' hyperthyroidism and ophthalmopathy. Lactation, pregnancy, other autoimmune disease or uncontrolled infection excluded patients. The V and J ends lost 7 bases and 4 bases respectively, with 10 bases between them. Germline V gene data show CDR1 as SNHLY and CDR2 as FYNNEI. The CDR3 sequence is 12 residues long. Regions amplified from RNA transcripts were the TCR beta CDR3 regions. First-round RT-PCR of the TCR CDR3 relied on the HTBI primer set. TCRdb reanalysed the multiplex PCR reads using MiXCR and keeps one entry per CDR3 protein. The sample lists some 400,000 distinct CDR3 sequences; roughly 19% were seen once.

The sample was blood. The receptor's source is a woman aged 18-29 years with Graves' hyperthyroidism. The chain is built from TRBV2 and TRBJ1-1; no firm D call. The CDR3, as DNA: TGTGCCAGCATGACGGGCCTCACTGAAGCTTTCTTT. Its protein product is CASMTGLTEAFF.